This TCR beta chain was recorded in a study of identical twins. In this sample, this clonotype turned up many times. Template switching added a universal primer site; cDNA carried unique molecular identifiers. TCRdb reprocessed the 5' RACE reads with MiXCR, giving one entry per CDR3 protein. Of approximately 230,000 distinct CDR3 sequences listed, around 6.5% are singletons. With 3 bases removed from V and 5 bases from J, the gap between germline ends came to 14 bases. CDR3 size: 15 residues. Germline V CDR1 and CDR2: SGHKS, YYEKEE (reference sequence). These data were likewise used in another study, on T cells expressing NK-cell markers.

Sequencing was done on a sample of CD8+ T cells sorted from blood. The receptor's source is a woman under 30 in good health. This chain joins TRBV5-5 and TRBJ1-4; D is perhaps TRBD1 (6 bases). The CDR3 DNA follows: TGTGCCAGCAGCTCCGGGACACTTCGGAATGAAAAACTGTTTTTT. It specifies CASSSGTLRNEKLFF.